The 6 T cell receptor beta chains below all came from one sample that was sequenced in a study of blood T cells in healthy people across ages. A second PCR of 7 to 11 cycles used a sample-barcoded 5' primer and a J-beta primer mix. MiXCR, applied by TCRdb to the 5' RACE reads, yields one record per CDR3 protein. The sample has more than 1 million distinct CDR3 sequences, roughly 45% seen once. Source material: blood. The receptors stem from a woman between 55 and 75 years old in good health.

The rearrangement joins TRBV20-1 to TRBJ2-1; 10 bases map to TRBD2. V dropped 5 bases and J dropped 9; count of bases not matched to a gene: 1. Germline CDR1 and CDR2: DFQATT and SNEGSKA (reference sequence). The CDR3 has 11 residues. The CDR3 spells CSALAGAEQFF. As DNA, the CDR3 is TGCAGTGCTCTAGCGGGAGCTGAGCAGTTCTTC.

The CDR3 spells CSAVRDSSTDTQYF. For the CDR3, the DNA is TGCAGTGCCGTCAGGGACTCCAGCACAGATACGCAGTATTTT. V is TRBV20-1 and J is TRBJ2-3; tentatively, D is TRBD2 (6 bases). Trimming took off 6 bases at V and 0 bases at J, with 13 bases between the two ends. The CDR3 is 14 residues long. Germline CDR1 is DFQATT and CDR2 is SNEGSKA (reference sequence).

This clonotype has ten or more counts. The chain combines TRBV7-9 with TRBJ1-4; 10 bases align to TRBD1. CDR1 and CDR2 from the germline V gene are SEHNR and FQNEAQ (reference sequence). The CDR3 covers 16 residues. Trimming took 0 bases from V and 5 from J; bases not matched to a gene: 3. The CDR3: CASSLAGTGENEKLFF. The CDR3 nucleotides are TGTGCCAGCAGCTTAGCCGGGACAGGGGAGAATGAAAAACTGTTTTTT.

This clonotype has just a few counts. This chain connects TRBV20-1 to TRBJ2-1; D is uncertain. V gave up 6 bases and J gave up 2 bases, with 8 bases separating them. The CDR3 is made up of 12 amino acids. Looked up from germline, CDR1 is DFQATT and CDR2 is SNEGSKA (reference sequence). The CDR3 nucleotides are TGCAGTGCGAAGAGGACCTACAATGAGCAGTTCTTC. Its translation: CSAKRTYNEQFF.

This clonotype was seen only a few times. The chain uses TRBV7-2 and TRBJ2-7, with TRBD2 as a possible D gene (6 bases). V was cut by 3 bases and J by 2 bases, with 8 bases left in between. The length of the CDR3 is 13 residues. CDR1 is SGHTA, CDR2 FQGNSA, per germline. The CDR3: CASSFKRAYEQYF. The CDR3 DNA sequence: TGTGCCAGCAGCTTCAAGCGGGCCTACGAGCAGTACTTC.

The CDR3 coding sequence is TGCAGTGCCCATAAGCCAGGCGACGAGCAGTACTTC. It yields the protein CSAHKPGDEQYF. V usage is TRBV20-1 and J usage is TRBJ2-7; D unresolved. Trimming left V 6 bases short and J 5 bases short, with 14 bases between. The CDR3 consists of 12 residues. Germline V gives CDR1 DFQATT, CDR2 SNEGSKA (reference sequence).